These 12 T cell receptor beta chains were sequenced from one sample in a study of cytomegalovirus exposure and HLA in healthy donors. A multiplex PCR was run with 60 Vbeta primers and 13 Jbeta primers. The repertoire was sequenced with immunoSEQ multiplex PCR; TCRdb's copy has only in-frame clones and lacks some. The sample contains under 130,000 clones, more than 65% of which appear only once. Sequencing was carried out using PBMCs. These receptors were obtained from a man between 35 and 55 years old in good health and CMV-seropositive.

The J gene is TRBJ2-3, the V gene TRBV4-1, with D possibly TRBD2 on 6 matching bases. Germline-derived CDR1 and CDR2 are MGHRA and YSYEKL. The V and J ends lost 4 bases and 4 bases respectively, with 15 bases between them. The CDR3 spans 15 residues. Here the CDR3 reads CASSRTLASADTQYF. The CDR3 nucleotides read TGCGCCAGCAGCCGCACTCTAGCGTCGGCAGATACGCAGTATTTT.

J is TRBJ2-5 and V is TRBV19; a weak D match, TRBD2 (5 bases). The tail of the sequence fits TRBJ2-7 better, so the J call may be wrong. Germline V gene lookup returns CDR1 LNHDA and CDR2 SQIVND (reference sequence). The CDR3 is made up of 14 amino acids. Here the CDR3 reads CASSERRGPREQYF. In nucleotides, the CDR3 is TGTGCCAGTAGTGAGCGAAGAGGGCCTCGCGAGCAGTACTTC.

The chain combines TRBV9 with TRBJ2-2, with D perhaps TRBD1 (5 bases). The germline V gene encodes CDR1 SGDLS and CDR2 YYNGEE. The CDR3 consists of 14 residues. Between the trimmed V and J ends, which lost 6 bases and 0 bases, there was a span of 9 bases. The CDR3 bases are TGTGCCAGCACCAGGGCCGCGAACACCGGGGAGCTGTTTTTT. This encodes CASTRAANTGELFF. Full variable domain (remainder filled in from reference TRBV9 and TRBJ2-2): DSGVTQTPKHLITATGQRVTLRCSPRSGDLSVYWYQQSLDQGLQFLIQYYNGEERAKGNILERFSAQQFPDLHSELNLSSLELGDSALYFCASTRAANTGELFFGEGSRLTVL.

This rearrangement joins TRBV7-9 to TRBJ2-5; D remains ambiguous. The germline V and J ends were trimmed by 4 bases and 5 bases, with 11 bases remaining between them. The CDR3 contains 13 residues. Germline V gene data show CDR1 as SEHNR and CDR2 as FQNEAQ (reference sequence). This chain's CDR3 is CASSWVGWETQYF. The CDR3 region has the DNA TGTGCCAGCAGCTGGGTCGGGTGGGAGACCCAGTACTTC.

J is TRBJ1-4 and V is TRBV7-6, with 8 positions matching TRBD1. The V gene's germline CDR1 is SGHVS and CDR2 FNYEAQ. With 5 bases clipped from V and 6 bases from J, the junction kept 8 bases outside the gene matches. The CDR3 is 15 amino acids. The CDR3: CASSPGQGIHEKLFF. The CDR3 DNA is TGTGCCAGCAGCCCCGGACAGGGAATTCATGAAAAACTGTTTTTT.

The CDR3 DNA is TGTGCCTGGAGCTTTGGACTAGCGACAACCGGGGAGCTGTTTTTT. It yields the protein CAWSFGLATTGELFF. This rearrangement joins TRBV30 to TRBJ2-2; TRBD2 matches 9 bases. This CDR3 is built from 15 residues. Germline lookup yields CDR1 GTSNPN and CDR2 SVGIG (reference sequence). The trim removed 3 bases at V and 5 bases at J, leaving 7 bases unmatched.

This rearrangement joins TRBV5-1 to TRBJ1-2; 8 bases agree with TRBD1. CDR1 is SGHRS and CDR2 is YFSETQ in the germline V gene. V gave up 4 bases and J gave up 7 bases; unmatched junction bases: 6. This CDR3 region has 13 residues. The CDR3: CASSNGQGIGYTF. The CDR3 DNA is TGCGCCAGCAGCAATGGACAGGGAATTGGCTACACCTTC.

This clone was seen a few times. This chain uses TRBV5-1 with TRBJ2-5; maybe TRBD1 (6 bases). The CDR3 covers 13 residues. V was clipped by 5 bases and J by 2 bases, with 10 bases between them. Per the germline V gene, CDR1 is SGHRS and CDR2 is YFSETQ. The CDR3, as DNA: TGCGCCAGCAGAAGAGGACAGCAAGAGACCCAGTACTTC. This gives the protein CASRRGQQETQYF.

This chain's CDR3 is CASSGGGSGNEKLFF. The CDR3 DNA reads as TGTGCCAGCAGTGGGGGGGGATCGGGTAATGAAAAACTGTTTTTT. The gene calls are TRBV25-1 and TRBJ1-4; TRBD1 might be the D (5 bases). Germline V gene data show CDR1 as MGHDK and CDR2 as SYGVNS. Trimming removed 4 bases at V and 4 bases at J, with 13 bases between. The CDR3 covers 15 residues.

The chain recombines TRBV5-1 with TRBJ2-5; no firm D call. CDR1 and CDR2 (germline): SGHRS, YFSETQ. Trimming pared 2 bases from V and 0 bases from J, leaving 8 bases between. The CDR3 has 14 residues. The CDR3 nucleotides read TGCGCCAGCAGCTTTTCTCAGTACCAAGAGACCCAGTACTTC. Its protein product is CASSFSQYQETQYF.

The chain joins TRBV7-2 to TRBJ1-2; D is unclear. Germline V gene data show CDR1 as SGHTA and CDR2 as FQGNSA. The CDR3 runs 13 residues. V was cut by 1 base and J by 4 bases, with 7 bases left in between. This chain's CDR3 is CASSLVFGYGYTF. The CDR3, as DNA: TGTGCCAGCAGCTTAGTTTTCGGCTATGGCTACACCTTC.

The rearrangement uses TRBV27 and TRBJ2-7; possibly TRBD2 for D (6 bases). Germline loops: CDR1 MNHEY, CDR2 SMNVEV (reference sequence). Trimming removed 5 bases at V and 4 bases at J, with 21 bases between. There are 16 residues in the CDR3. As DNA, the CDR3 is TGTGCCAGCAGTCCGCAAGGCCGGGGAGGTGGTTACGAGCAGTACTTC. Translation gives CASSPQGRGGGYEQYF.